This paragraph covers one T cell receptor (beta chain) sequence. Its matching antigen is unknown. Treatment defined: approximately 9-day PBMC culture with coronavirus spike peptide pools or control peptides (ViraFEST assay). Half the medium was replaced with fresh IL-2 medium on days 3 and 7. The data belong to a study of vaccination and CD4 T cells after COVID-19. Study information: Post-COVID sampling occurred a median approximately 93 days after diagnosis (range 35 to 161). The interval from dose two to post-vaccine sampling had a median of about 72 days, and it ranged from 14 to 241.

The Oncomine TCR Beta short-read assay was applied to DNA of cultured CD4+ T cells. MiXCR was run by TCRdb on the PCR reads, yielding one entry per CDR3 protein. This table has roughly 16,000 distinct CDR3 sequences, around 73% appearing once. This CDR3 contains 14 residues. Trimming cost V 7 bases and J 0 bases, with 12 bases left between them. From germline, CDR1 is MNHEY and CDR2 SMNVEV (reference sequence). The material sequenced was CD4+ T cells from blood, cultured in vitro. This TCR was sampled from a human donor who had recovered from COVID-19. The chain is built from TRBV27 and TRBJ1-1; D is unresolved. DNA for the CDR3: TGTGCCAGCAAAACCAGTGGGATGAACACTGAAGCTTTCTTT. It yields the protein CASKTSGMNTEAFF.